This is a list of T cell receptor beta chains from one sample in a study of cytomegalovirus exposure and HLA in healthy donors. Generated by immunoSEQ multiplex PCR, the TCRdb table keeps only in-frame clones and is missing some. The sample yields approximately 200,000 clones, more than 70% seen once. Sequencing was performed on PBMCs. The origin of the receptors is a man younger than 40 in good health and CMV-seropositive. Both conserved end residues are part of each CDR3. The D gene is left open where the match is weak. Part of the rows lack a size; the others show once, few, many or a class for expanded clones.

>TRBD2|TRBV7-9|TRBJ2-1|NA
TGTGCCAGCAGCCGCTCGCGGGGGGCCGGGGATGAGCAGTTCTTC
CASSRSRGAGDEQFF
>NA|TRBV4-3|TRBJ2-1|NA
TGCGCCAGCAGCCAAGATCGGGGGGCGGAGGAGCAGTTCTTC
CASSQDRGAEEQFF
>NA|TRBV7-9|TRBJ2-7|few
TGTGCCAGCAGCCTTACAGAATTCTCCTACGAGCAGTACTTC
CASSLTEFSYEQYF
>NA|TRBV28|TRBJ1-4|NA
TGTGCCAGCAGTGGGGCTGGCACTAATGAAAAACTGTTTTTT
CASSGAGTNEKLFF
>NA|TRBV6-5|TRBJ2-3|few
TGTGCCAGCACCCCTACCTGGAGCTTAACAGATACGCAGTATTTT
CASTPTWSLTDTQYF
>TRBD2|TRBV7-9|TRBJ2-1|NA
TGTGCCAGCAGCCGCGGGGGGAGGTCCTACAATGAGCAGTTCTTC
CASSRGGRSYNEQFF
>NA|TRBV7-2|TRBJ1-2|NA
TGTGCCAGCAGCTTAGGCGGGGGTGAGAACTATGGCTACACCTTC
CASSLGGGENYGYTF
>TRBD1|TRBV6-5|TRBJ1-5|NA
TGTGCCAGCAGCCCCCAGAGGGGGCCGGCTCAGCCCCAGCATTTT
CASSPQRGPAQPQHF
>NA|TRBV2|TRBJ2-6|NA
TGTGCCAGCAGCGACGAGGGTACTGGGGCCAACGTCCTGACTTTC
CASSDEGTGANVLTF
>NA|TRBV19|TRBJ2-6|NA
TGTGCCAGTAGCCCCCCCAGGGGGGCCGGGGCCAACGTCCTGACTTTC
CASSPPRGAGANVLTF
>NA|TRBV20-1|TRBJ2-1|NA
TGCAGTGCTCATAGCGTGGAGCAGTTCTTC
CSAHSVEQFF
>TRBD2|TRBV4-2|TRBJ2-3|NA
TGTGCCAGCAGCCAAGCCCGAAGGACTAGCGGGGGGGATACGCAGTATTTT
CASSQARRTSGGDTQYF
>NA|TRBV27|TRBJ1-5|NA
TGTGCCAGCAGTTTATCGCCCCTCGGCGGTCAGCCCCAGCATTTT
CASSLSPLGGQPQHF
>NA|TRBV7-2|TRBJ1-1|NA
TGTGCCAGCAGCTTCATGCAGATGAACACTGAAGCTTTCTTT
CASSFMQMNTEAFF
>NA|TRBV19|TRBJ2-7|NA
TGTGCCAGTAGTAAAGGTCCTTATGGGGCATACGAGCAGTACTTC
CASSKGPYGAYEQYF
>NA|TRBV2|TRBJ1-3|NA
TGTGCCAGCAGCCTATCGATAGCCGGAAACACCATATATTTT
CASSLSIAGNTIYF
>NA|TRBV7-9|TRBJ2-3|NA
TGTTCCAGCAGCCTTCTCAGGGAATCCGGAGATACGCAGTATTTT
CSSSLLRESGDTQYF
>NA|TRBV25-1|TRBJ1-3|NA
TGTGCCAGCCCGATCCACAGGGCTTTAGGAAACACCATATATTTT
CASPIHRALGNTIYF
>TRBD2|TRBV4-2|TRBJ2-1|NA
TGTGCCAGCAGCAGTCGGACTAGCGGGGGGGGAGATGAGCAGTTCTTC
CASSSRTSGGGDEQFF
>TRBD1|TRBV19|TRBJ2-3|NA
TGTGCCAGTAGGGAAGGGACAGGGGCCACAGATACGCAGTATTTT
CASREGTGATDTQYF
>NA|TRBV11-2|TRBJ2-5|NA
TGTGCCAGCAGCTTAGTTCCGGGGAAAGAGACCCAGTACTTC
CASSLVPGKETQYF
>TRBD1|TRBV5-4|TRBJ2-2|NA
TGTGCCAGCAGCTTGGCCCAGGGGGCGACCGGGGAGCTGTTTTTT
CASSLAQGATGELFF
>NA|TRBV10-1|TRBJ2-7|NA
TGCGCCAGCAAGGGGGGGCAATTTGATTCCTACGAGCAGTACTTC
CASKGGQFDSYEQYF
>NA|TRBV19|TRBJ2-7|NA
TGTGCCTCCGAGGGGGGGTCGGGGGAGCAGTACTTC
CASEGGSGEQYF
>NA|TRBV7-9|TRBJ2-5|NA
TGTTCCAGCAGCTTAGACCCGGGCGGGGTGAGAGAGACCCAGTACTTC
CSSSLDPGGVRETQYF
>TRBD1|TRBV5-1|TRBJ2-2|once
TGCGCCAGCTCGGACAGGGGTACGAACACCGGGGAGCTGTTTTTT
CASSDRGTNTGELFF
>TRBD2|TRBV9|TRBJ2-3|once
TGTGCCAGCAGCTCCGGGACTAGCGTTATAGATACGCAGTATTTT
CASSSGTSVIDTQYF
>TRBD2|TRBV7-2|TRBJ2-7|once
TGTGCCAGCAGCTTAGCGAAGCCTAGCGGGGGCTTCGAGCAGTACTTC
CASSLAKPSGGFEQYF
>NA|TRBV7-2|TRBJ2-5|few
TGTGCCAGCAGCTTAGCCCCCCGGGAGACCCAGTACTTC
CASSLAPRETQYF
>NA|TRBV7-3|TRBJ2-1|NA
TGTGCCAGCAGCTTAGTATTGGCGGCAGGGAAAGATGCGAGTGAGCAGTTCTTC
CASSLVLAAGKDASEQFF
>NA|TRBV11-2|TRBJ2-1|NA
TGTGCCAGCAGAACAGGGTCCGAGAGCTCCTACAATGAGCAGTTCTTC
CASRTGSESSYNEQFF
>TRBD2|TRBV28|TRBJ2-3|NA
TGTGCCAGCAGCCAAGACCCGGGACTAGATCCCACAGATACGCAGTATTTT
CASSQDPGLDPTDTQYF
>TRBD2|TRBV7-2|TRBJ2-7|few
TGTGCCAGCAGCCCGGGGGTGGCTAGCGGGTACGAGCAGTACTTC
CASSPGVASGYEQYF
>NA|TRBV29-1|TRBJ1-2|NA
TGCAGCGTCCAAGGGCAGGGCAACTATGGCTACACCTTC
CSVQGQGNYGYTF
>NA|TRBV29-1|TRBJ1-2|NA
TGCAGCGTTGGGGAGTACTATGGCTACACCTTC
CSVGEYYGYTF
>TRBD2|TRBV4-2|TRBJ2-5|once
TGTGCCAGCAGCCCGGGACTAGCTATACAAGAGACCCAGTACTTC
CASSPGLAIQETQYF
>NA|TRBV5-1|TRBJ1-3|NA
TGCGCCAGCAGCACCGGACAGAGTCGAAACACCATATATTTT
CASSTGQSRNTIYF
>NA|TRBV6-6|TRBJ1-5|NA
TGTGCCAGCAGTAGGGAGGTGTTCCAGCATTTT
CASSREVFQHF
>NA|TRBV9|TRBJ1-1|NA
TGTGCCAGCAGCGTAAGAGGGACTACTGAAGCTTTCTTT
CASSVRGTTEAFF
>NA|TRBV18|TRBJ1-1|NA
TGTGCCAGCTCACCACCTGGGAGCTCCATGAACACTGAAGCTTTCTTT
CASSPPGSSMNTEAFF
>NA|TRBV30|TRBJ2-7|NA
TGTGCCTGGAGCTTGGACATTAACTACGAGCAGTACTTC
CAWSLDINYEQYF
>NA|TRBV6-5|TRBJ1-2|NA
TGTGCCAGCAGTTACGGTCGGCAGAGAGGAGCGTACACCTTC
CASSYGRQRGAYTF
>TRBD2|TRBV6-1|TRBJ2-1|NA
TGTGCCAGCAGTGAACTGGGGGGGGGCTCCTACAATGAGCAGTTCTTC
CASSELGGGSYNEQFF
>TRBD1|TRBV7-2|TRBJ1-5|NA
TGTGCCAGCAGACAAGGACAGGGGGCAGGCCAGCCCCAGCATTTT
CASRQGQGAGQPQHF
>NA|TRBV6-5|TRBJ2-7|NA
TGTGCCAGCAGTTACCAGGACTATTACGAGCAGTACTTC
CASSYQDYYEQYF
>TRBD2|TRBV7-9|TRBJ2-5|NA
TGTGCCAGCAGCACCGGACTAGCGGGGTTGGAGACCCAGTACTTC
CASSTGLAGLETQYF
>NA|TRBV28|TRBJ1-5|NA
TGTGCCAGCAGTTTTATGTCCTTCCCACAGCCCAATCAGCCCCAGCATTTC
CASSFMSFPQPNQPQHF
>TRBD1|TRBV2|TRBJ1-5|NA
TGTGCCAGCAGCACCGGGACAGCCGTAAATCAGCCCCAGCATTTT
CASSTGTAVNQPQHF
>NA|TRBV7-3|TRBJ1-6|few
TGTGCCAGCAGCCCCTTCGGGGGAGCCCTCCACTTT
CASSPFGGALHF
>TRBD2|TRBV6-1|TRBJ2-1|few
TGTGCCAGCAGTGAAGGTGGGACTAGCTTTTACAATGAGCAGTTCTTC
CASSEGGTSFYNEQFF
>NA|TRBV18|TRBJ1-1|once
TGTGCCAGCTCACCTCCACCCACAGAGCCAATGAACACTGAAGCTTTCTTT
CASSPPPTEPMNTEAFF
>NA|TRBV20-1|TRBJ2-4|once
TGCAGTGCTAGGGGGACTCGAATTCAGTACTTC
CSARGTRIQYF
>NA|TRBV15|TRBJ1-4|NA
TGTGCCACCAGCGGGGGACTGTCAGCCACAACTAATGAAAAACTGTTTTTT
CATSGGLSATTNEKLFF